The rows below give T cell receptor beta chains drawn from one sample of a study of T cells in narcolepsy. The method was immunoSEQ multiplex PCR; TCRdb's version includes in-frame clones alone and lacks a portion of them. The table includes some 32,000 clones, 75% to 85% detected once. Input material: CD45RA- memory CD4+ T cells from PBMCs. The source is a human donor with narcolepsy. The CDR3 runs from the conserved cysteine through the conserved F or W. Fields, in order: V gene, D gene, J gene, clone size, CDR3 DNA, CDR3 protein. A D gene is named only where the DNA matches it firmly. Some rows have no size entry. The others give once, few or many, or a class for an expanded clone.

V: TRBV7-9
D: TRBD1
J: TRBJ1-2
size: once
DNA: TGTGCCAGCAGCTCCGGGACAGGGGGTGGCTTGGCCTTC
CDR3: CASSSGTGGGLAF

V: TRBV7-2
D: TRBD2
J: TRBJ2-7
size: NA
DNA: TGTGCCAGCAGCCGACTAGCGGTCTACGAGCAGTACTTC
CDR3: CASSRLAVYEQYF

V: TRBV5-6
D: TRBD1
J: TRBJ1-1
size: NA
DNA: TGTGCCAGCAGGACAGGGTTGAACACTGAAGCTTTCTTT
CDR3: CASRTGLNTEAFF

V: TRBV5-6
D: NA
J: TRBJ1-4
size: NA
DNA: TGTGCCAGCAGCTTGGAAAGGGTCTGTGAAAAACTGTTTTTT
CDR3: CASSLERVCEKLFF

V: TRBV5-4
D: NA
J: TRBJ1-6
size: NA
DNA: TGTGCCAGCAGCTTAGGGGGGTCCTATAATTCACCCCTCCACTTT
CDR3: CASSLGGSYNSPLHF

V: TRBV2
D: TRBD1
J: TRBJ2-2
size: NA
DNA: TGTGCCAGCAAGGGGGCAGGGACCAATGGGGAGCTGTTTTTT
CDR3: CASKGAGTNGELFF

V: TRBV5-8
D: TRBD2
J: TRBJ2-1
size: NA
DNA: TGTGCCAGCAGCCTGGGGGGACTAGCGGACAATGAGCAGTTCTTC
CDR3: CASSLGGLADNEQFF

V: TRBV5-6
D: TRBD1
J: TRBJ1-6
size: NA
DNA: TGTGCCAGCAGCTCCCCCGGACAGGGGATGTCACCCCTCCACTTT
CDR3: CASSSPGQGMSPLHF

V: TRBV27
D: NA
J: TRBJ2-1
size: NA
DNA: TGTGCCAGCAGTTTAAATCCGGACAGTAATGAGCAGTTCTTC
CDR3: CASSLNPDSNEQFF

V: TRBV6-1
D: NA
J: TRBJ1-1
size: few
DNA: TGTGCCAGCAGCCGGGGAGGGGACACTGAAGCTTTCTTT
CDR3: CASSRGGDTEAFF

V: TRBV10-3
D: NA
J: TRBJ1-1
size: NA
DNA: TGTGCCATCAGTGAGGTTCGGGGGACCACTGAAGCTTTCTTT
CDR3: CAISEVRGTTEAFF

V: TRBV11-2
D: TRBD1
J: TRBJ1-6
size: NA
DNA: TGTGCCAGCAGCTTGGGACAGCATAATTCACCCCTCCACTTT
CDR3: CASSLGQHNSPLHF

V: TRBV7-3
D: NA
J: TRBJ2-2
size: once
DNA: TGTGCCAGCAGCTTATGGCAGGGGACCGGGGAGCTGTTTTTT
CDR3: CASSLWQGTGELFF

V: TRBV12-5
D: NA
J: TRBJ2-3
size: few
DNA: TGTGCTAGTGGTTTGGATACACTAGGTAGCACAGATACGCAGTATTTT
CDR3: CASGLDTLGSTDTQYF

V: TRBV10-3
D: NA
J: TRBJ2-5
size: once
DNA: TGTGCCATCAGTGAGACAGGGATGGAGACCCAGTACTTC
CDR3: CAISETGMETQYF

V: TRBV6-1
D: TRBD2
J: TRBJ2-7
size: NA
DNA: TGTGCCAGCAGTGGACAATCTAGCGGGAGGCTATACGAGCAGTACTTC
CDR3: CASSGQSSGRLYEQYF